This passage covers 21 T cell receptor beta chains from one sample sequenced in a study of radiotherapy plus CTLA-4 blockade in lung cancer. Clones were read by immunoSEQ multiplex PCR, and TCRdb kept only the in-frame ones, dropping some. The data show 86,000 or so clones, around 79% seen once. The starting material was peripheral blood, obtained from a patient treated with radiotherapy plus ipilimumab. These receptors were obtained from a human donor with non-small cell lung cancer who had a partial response to radiotherapy plus ipilimumab. Some clones in this sample may be carry-over from other donors' samples.

The chain joins TRBV9 to TRBJ2-5, with 7 bases lining up with TRBD1. The V segment lost 3 bases and the J segment 5 bases; nucleotides outside the gene matches: 10. Germline V gene data show CDR1 as SGDLS and CDR2 as YYNGEE. The CDR3 length is 15 residues. CDR3 DNA: TGTGCCAGCAGCGAGACAGGGTATTATATTGAGACCCAGTACTTC. As protein: CASSETGYYIETQYF.

CDR3 coding DNA: TGCGCCAGCAGCTTGTTTCTCCCGCCGGATGAGCAGTTCTTC. This translates into CASSLFLPPDEQFF. The chain uses TRBV5-1 and TRBJ2-1, with D unresolved. V was shortened by 1 base and J by 8 bases, with 13 bases between the two germline ends. The germline V gene has CDR1 SGHRS and CDR2 YFSETQ. CDR3 length equals 14 residues.

V usage is TRBV7-3 and J usage is TRBJ2-1; 7 bases agree with TRBD2. The CDR3 has 15 residues. With V trimmed by 1 base and J by 9 bases, 9 bases remained unmatched. Looked up from germline, CDR1 is SGHTA and CDR2 is FQGTGA. CDR3 coding DNA: TGTGCCAGCAGCTTAATTGCGGGGGAAACCCGTGAGCAGTTCTTC. Amino acids: CASSLIAGETREQFF.

The CDR3 loop is CASSLFAGVSEQFF. The CDR3 nucleotides read TGTGCCAGCAGCTTATTCGCGGGAGTCAGTGAGCAGTTCTTC. V is TRBV7-2 and J is TRBJ2-1; 7 nucleotides agree with TRBD2. The CDR3 is 14 residues long. V was pared by 2 bases and J by 9 bases, with 7 bases of the junction left unmatched. Germline values: CDR1 SGHTA, CDR2 FQGNSA.

This chain connects TRBV29-1 to TRBJ1-2; 11 bases match TRBD1. The CDR3 has 11 residues. Germline V CDR1 and CDR2: SQVTM, ANQGSEA. J was trimmed by 8 bases and V by 6 bases; bases with no gene match: 2. CDR3 DNA sequence: TGCAGCGTGGGACAGGGGGTAGGCTACACCTTC. Translating it yields CSVGQGVGYTF.

The rearrangement uses TRBV5-1 and TRBJ2-5, with 8 bases aligning to TRBD1. Germline CDR1 is SGHRS and CDR2 is YFSETQ. CDR3 length equals 16 residues. The J segment lost 5 bases and the V segment lost 3 bases, leaving 12 bases of the junction unmatched. Here the CDR3 DNA reads TGCGCCAGCAGCTCCGGTCCCGGGACAGGAGGGGAGACCCAGTACTTC. It codes for CASSSGPGTGGETQYF.

The V call is TRBV7-2, the J call TRBJ1-5; TRBD1 matches 8 bases. From germline, CDR1 is SGHTA and CDR2 FQGNSA. The CDR3 consists of 14 residues. V lost 8 bases to trimming and J lost 4 bases; unmatched junction nucleotides: 7. CDR3 DNA sequence: TGTGCCAGCGGCGACAGGGGCCGGAATCAGCCCCAGCATTTT. This sequence encodes CASGDRGRNQPQHF.

This clone showed up just a few times. The chain uses TRBV4-3 and TRBJ2-1; maybe TRBD2 (5 bases). Trimming took off 1 base at V and 9 bases at J, with 13 bases between the two ends. Germline V gene sequence: CDR1 LGHNA, CDR2 YSLEER. This CDR3 region has 14 residues. CDR3 nucleotide sequence: TGCGCCAGCAGCCAAGGTGGAGGTTTTGGTGAGCAGTTCTTC. It specifies CASSQGGGFGEQFF.

This chain uses TRBV6-5 with TRBJ1-4; D perhaps matches TRBD1 (5 bases). This CDR3 has 15 amino acids. Germline V lookup: CDR1 MNHEY, CDR2 SVGAGI. Trimming stripped 4 bases from V and 7 bases from J, with 16 bases between. CDR3 DNA sequence: TGTGCCAGCAGTTTGGCTGGGGCAGGCAGTGAAAAACTGTTTTTT. It specifies CASSLAGAGSEKLFF.

The chain joins TRBV2 to TRBJ2-1; tentative D call: TRBD1 (5 bases). The CDR3 runs to 14 residues. V was cut by 2 bases and J by 7 bases, with 12 bases left in between. Germline V lookup: CDR1 SNHLY, CDR2 FYNNEI. The CDR3 nucleotides read TGTGCCAGCAGTGAATTCGAACAGGCTAATGAGCAGTTCTTC. Amino acids: CASSEFEQANEQFF.

This clone was picked up one time. The V and J genes are TRBV27 and TRBJ1-1, with 7 bases aligning to TRBD1. Germline lookup yields CDR1 MNHEY and CDR2 SMNVEV (reference sequence). The CDR3 covers 16 residues. The J segment lost 0 bases and the V segment lost 11 bases, leaving 15 bases of the junction unmatched. The chain's CDR3 is CAGPWTGAVMNTEAFF. The CDR3 DNA follows: TGTGCCGGCCCGTGGACAGGTGCTGTTATGAACACTGAAGCTTTCTTT.

This chain uses TRBV6-1 with TRBJ1-4; D is perhaps TRBD1 (6 bases). The CDR3 length is 13 residues. Germline CDR1 is MNHNS and CDR2 is SASEGT. Trimming cost V 9 bases and J 6 bases, with 14 bases left between them. The CDR3: CASSWGRDEKLFF. The CDR3 bases are TGTGCCAGTTCATGGGGGCGGGATGAAAAACTGTTTTTT.

CDR3 loop: CASSRELASNTGELFF. CDR3 nucleotide sequence: TGTGCCAGCTCCCGGGAACTAGCTTCGAACACCGGGGAGCTGTTTTTT. The chain employs TRBV18 and TRBJ2-2; possibly TRBD2 for D (6 bases). This CDR3 contains 16 residues. V shed 6 bases and J shed 0 bases, with 14 bases lying between them. Per the germline V gene, CDR1 is KGHSH and CDR2 is LQKENI.

This sequence joins TRBV6-1 and TRBJ2-3; 9 nucleotides match TRBD2. The V gene's germline CDR1 is MNHNS and CDR2 SASEGT. The CDR3 loop spans 16 amino acids. Losses at the gene ends were 4 bases for V and 4 bases for J; bases not matched to a gene: 9. CDR3 DNA sequence: TGTGCCAGCAGTGCGCCGGGACTAGCAAGCTCAGATACGCAGTATTTT. Translation: CASSAPGLASSDTQYF.

The CDR3 DNA reads as TGTGCCTGGAGTTTTAAGGGACTTGACTATGGCTACACCTTC. Amino acid sequence: CAWSFKGLDYGYTF. J is TRBJ1-2 and V is TRBV30; a weak D match, TRBD1 (5 bases). The CDR3 has 14 amino acids. The ends were cut back, 2 bases at V and 3 bases at J, with 13 bases in the middle. The germline V gene encodes CDR1 GTSNPN and CDR2 SVGIG (reference sequence).

V gene TRBV2 combines with J gene TRBJ2-1; 8 bases map to TRBD2. CDR1 and CDR2 from the germline V gene are SNHLY and FYNNEI. With V trimmed by 5 bases and J by 8 bases, 11 bases remained unmatched. This CDR3 is built from 15 residues. CDR3 in DNA: TGTGCCAGCAGTTTCGACCGCGGGGGGAAACATGAGCAGTTCTTC. It yields the protein CASSFDRGGKHEQFF.

The CDR3 bases are TGTGCCAGCAGTTTGTCCAGGGCTGGGTACGAGCAGTACTTC. Translated: CASSLSRAGYEQYF. The chain is built from TRBV6-5 and TRBJ2-7; maybe TRBD1 (5 bases). The germline CDR1 and CDR2 sequences are MNHEY and SVGAGI. The CDR3 covers 14 residues. The V end lost 4 bases, the J end lost 4 bases, and 14 bases lay between the germline ends.

V usage is TRBV27 and J usage is TRBJ2-1; 10 nucleotides match TRBD2. Trimming at V came to 5 bases and at J to 3 bases, leaving 4 bases not matched to a gene. This CDR3 is 15 amino acids long. Germline assignment: CDR1 MNHEY and CDR2 SMNVEV (reference sequence). The CDR3 sequence: CASSNLAGVYNEQFF. The CDR3 DNA is TGTGCCAGCAGTAACCTAGCGGGAGTCTACAATGAGCAGTTCTTC.

V gene TRBV6-1 combines with J gene TRBJ1-4; possible D gene TRBD1, 5 bases. Germline V CDR1 and CDR2: MNHNS, SASEGT. The CDR3 is 16 residues long. Trimming stripped 3 bases from V and 4 bases from J, with 15 bases between. DNA for the CDR3: TGTGCCAGCAGTGACTGGGGGGAAAAGAGTAATGAAAAACTGTTTTTT. Translating it yields CASSDWGEKSNEKLFF.

The chain joins TRBV28 to TRBJ1-2; 8 positions agree with TRBD1. Trimming cost V 3 bases and J 7 bases; bases outside gene matches: 7. Germline lookup yields CDR1 MDHEN and CDR2 SYDVKM. This CDR3 region has 14 residues. CDR3 in DNA: TGTGCCAGCAGTTTTGGTCAGGGGGCGCTTGGCTACACCTTC. It codes for CASSFGQGALGYTF.

CDR3 DNA sequence: TGCGCCAGCAGCCAGACTACCACAGGGAGATCCAAGCAGTTCTTC. It is translated as CASSQTTTGRSKQFF. The chain combines TRBV4-1 with TRBJ2-1; a weak D match, TRBD1 (6 bases). Germline values: CDR1 MGHRA, CDR2 YSYEKL. V lost 3 bases and J lost 11, with 20 bases in between. The CDR3 consists of 15 residues.